This T cell receptor beta chain was found in a study of blood T cell repertoires in COVID-19. CDR1 and CDR2 from the germline V gene are ENHRY and SYGVKD. Trimming at V came to 6 bases and at J to 8 bases, leaving 13 bases not matched to a gene. The CDR3 totals 16 residues. Measured with immunoSEQ multiplex PCR; TCRdb has only the in-frame clones, and not every one. The table has some 120,000 clones, around four fifths seen once; the top ten hold 20% to 25%. The origin of this receptor is a human donor in a cohort sampled during active COVID-19. The gene calls are TRBV10-3 and TRBJ1-3; 10 bases line up with TRBD1. Sequencing used peripheral blood. CDR3 residues: CAISPTGTGDLHTIYF. The CDR3 DNA reads TGTGCCATCAGCCCCACCGGGACAGGGGACCTTCACACCATATATTTT.